This T cell receptor (beta chain) derives from a study of beta chain features in type 1 diabetes. Overall study results and limits: Comparison showed that naive, central memory and Treg TCRB repertoires appeared more similar among patients than among healthy donors. Type 1 diabetes patients had TCRB CDR3s that were shorter (moderately but significantly so) in all four CD4+ subsets.

A heparinised blood draw that averaged around 100 mL was obtained once from each donor. Markers CD45RO/CCR7/CD25/CD127/CD95/CD27 served to sort CD4+ naive, central memory, regulatory and stem cell-like memory cells. This clone was detected many times. Antigen unknown. cDNA synthesis used the whole RNA isolate, giving expressed TCRB sequences. The repertoire was sequenced with immunoSEQ multiplex PCR; TCRdb's copy has only in-frame clones and lacks some. This sample has approximately 280,000 clones, with over 14% found just once. With 5 bases clipped from V and 7 bases from J, the junction kept 5 bases outside the gene matches. The CDR3 has 13 residues.

The rearrangement links TRBV23-1 to TRBJ1-5, with 7 bases aligning to TRBD1. TRBV23-1 is labeled an ORF, and its function is uncertain. Source material: naive CD4+ T cells from blood. The source of this sequence is a young man with type 1 diabetes. CDR3 region: CASSMTGKQPQHF. Written as DNA, the CDR3 is TGCGCCAGCAGTATGACAGGGAAGCAGCCCCAGCATTTT.